The entry below describes one TCR beta chain. The source of the sample is a study of blood T cell repertoires in COVID-19. On the study more broadly: From the United States, Italy and Spain came samples of acute and convalescent COVID-19. In each case, the material was cDNA or gDNA derived from T cells, B-cell-depleted T cells, or PBMCs.

Authors' analysis steps: Quantification of nucleated cells was approximated via reference gene primer amplification. Here immunoSEQ multiplex PCR was the method, and the copy in TCRdb shows in-frame clones only, minus some. V and J calls and clone size are given by that table; D and trimming were obtained from the DNA. The table lists 200,000 to 250,000 clones, around 80% of them singletons. Trimming removed 2 bases from V and 3 bases from J, with 7 bases in between. Germline V gene sequence: CDR1 ENHRY, CDR2 SYGVKD. This CDR3 region has 13 residues. The sequenced sample consisted of peripheral blood. The clonotype comes from a middle-aged woman with acute or convalescent COVID-19. The J gene is TRBJ1-2, the V gene TRBV10-3; weak D call: TRBD1 (5 bases). The CDR3 loop reads CAISETGDYGYTF. CDR3 DNA: TGTGCCATCAGTGAGACGGGGGACTATGGCTACACCTTC.